The source of this TCR beta chain is a study of T cell changes during pregnancy in multiple sclerosis. Here immunoSEQ multiplex PCR was the method, and the copy in TCRdb shows in-frame clones only, minus some. The top ten clones hold roughly 0.7% of a sample with tens of thousands of clones, 80% to 95% of them seen once. Germline V lookup: CDR1 LGHNA, CDR2 YNFKEQ. CDR3 length equals 18 residues. V dropped 0 bases and J dropped 6; count of bases not matched to a gene: 12. The sample consisted of CD4+ T cells from peripheral blood mononuclear cells, taken before pregnancy. The clonotype originates from a female donor with multiple sclerosis, enrolled in a pregnancy study. This chain connects TRBV4-2 to TRBJ2-3; TRBD2 aligns across 10 bases. The CDR3 bases are TGTGCCAGCAGCCAAGATTGGAGCGGGGGGGCTCCTATGGATACGCAGTATTTT. Translation: CASSQDWSGGAPMDTQYF.